This entry concerns a single T cell receptor (beta chain). The CDR3 has 12 residues. The V gene's germline CDR1 is LGHDT and CDR2 YNNKEL (reference sequence). The V end lost 8 bases, the J end lost 0 bases, and 5 bases lay between the germline ends. Original processing notes: Amplification from reference gene primers served as the basis for estimated nucleated cell counts. Some clones are missing from TCRdb's copy, which holds only in-frame ones; the method was immunoSEQ multiplex PCR. The DNA was the basis for D and trimming; V, J and clone size are from that table. Of roughly 190,000 clones listed, roughly 76% are singletons. These data belong to a study of blood T cell repertoires in COVID-19. Study-level background: COVID-19 samples from acute and convalescent phases originated in the United States, Italy and Spain. PBMCs, B-cell-depleted T cells, or T cells provided the cDNA or gDNA that made up the material.

Patients in Seattle were enrolled during active infection, then followed longitudinally. The origin of this receptor is a woman aged 40 to 55 with COVID-19, enrolled during active disease. Source material: peripheral blood. The rearrangement links TRBV3-1 (or the pseudogene TRBV3-2) to TRBJ2-1; TRBD2 is a possible D gene (5 bases). CDR3 sequence reads: CASGSSYNEQFF. In DNA form, the CDR3 reads TGTGCCAGCGGGAGCTCCTACAATGAGCAGTTCTTC.